The 11 T cell receptor beta chains presented below share a single source sample, sequenced in a study of shared clonotypes between healthy human individuals. Sequencing was performed with immunoSEQ multiplex PCR; in TCRdb, only in-frame clones are kept and a portion is missing. The repertoire holds 850,000 to 1,100,000 clones, with roughly 80% as singletons. Sequenced input: memory CD4+ T cells from PBMCs. Sample subset: CD45RA-negative fraction. The receptors come from a man between 18 and 29 years old in good health. Some clones in this sample may be carry-over from other donors' samples.

The rearrangement joins TRBV9 to TRBJ1-2, with TRBD1 matching over 7 bases. Germline V lookup: CDR1 SGDLS, CDR2 YYNGEE. The junction had 4 bases not matched to a gene; V was cut back by 4 bases and J by 4 bases. The CDR3 loop spans 13 amino acids. Here the CDR3 DNA reads TGTGCCAGCAGCTGGGACAGCGGCTATGGCTACACCTTC. It specifies CASSWDSGYGYTF.

V is TRBV13 and J is TRBJ2-7, with D possibly TRBD2 on 6 matching bases. The germline gives CDR1 PRHDT, CDR2 FYEKMQ (reference sequence). The CDR3 is 17 amino acids. Between the trimmed V and J ends, which lost 5 bases and 5 bases, there was a span of 25 bases. CDR3 sequence (DNA): TGTGCCAGCAGCGCCGTGGGGGTCGGCGGGGTGCGAAACGAGCAGTACTTC. The encoded protein is CASSAVGVGGVRNEQYF.

The rearrangement uses TRBV28 and TRBJ1-1; the D is unclear. The germline V gene encodes CDR1 MDHEN and CDR2 SYDVKM. With 4 bases removed from V and 7 bases from J, the gap between germline ends came to 13 bases. The CDR3 runs 13 residues. The CDR3 loop is CASSSLRELEAFF. CDR3 nucleotide sequence: TGTGCCAGCAGTTCATTGCGGGAACTTGAAGCTTTCTTT.

The chain employs TRBV6-1 and TRBJ2-3, with D perhaps matching TRBD2 (6 bases). The CDR3 extends over 15 amino acids. Germline CDR1 MNHNS, CDR2 SASEGT. Trimming took 6 bases from V and 2 from J, leaving 15 bases between them. The CDR3 sequence is CASRRRDSLTDTQYF. CDR3 nucleotide sequence: TGTGCCAGCAGACGCCGGGACTCACTCACAGATACGCAGTATTTT.

CDR3 sequence reads: CASSAQAQETQYF. CDR3 sequence (DNA): TGTGCCAGCTCAGCACAGGCCCAAGAGACCCAGTACTTC. The V call is TRBV18, the J call TRBJ2-5; the D gene is possibly TRBD1 (5 bases). Trimming pared 5 bases from V and 1 base from J, leaving 8 bases between. The CDR3 runs to 13 residues. Germline CDR1 KGHSH, CDR2 LQKENI.

The chain recombines TRBV28 with TRBJ2-1, with 9 nucleotides matching TRBD1. Germline CDR1 MDHEN, CDR2 SYDVKM. This CDR3 is 15 amino acids long. V was pared by 6 bases and J by 6 bases, with 9 bases of the junction left unmatched. CDR3 residues: CASREVGQGRNEQFF. As DNA, the CDR3 is TGTGCCAGCAGGGAGGTCGGACAGGGGCGCAATGAGCAGTTCTTC.

The chain carries TRBV7-8 and TRBJ1-2, with no clear D. In germline, CDR1 is SGHVS, CDR2 FQNEAQ. This CDR3 spans 16 amino acids. V was trimmed by 8 bases and J by 6 bases, leaving 25 bases between them. For the CDR3, the DNA is TGTGCCAGCTCTCTACCCAGAGCGGGTTTTCGTGATGGCTACACCTTC. This codes for CASSLPRAGFRDGYTF.

The V gene is TRBV2, the J gene TRBJ2-5, with D possibly matching TRBD2 (5 bases). V dropped 2 bases and J dropped 3 bases, with 16 bases sitting between them. The germline CDR1 and CDR2 sequences are SNHLY and FYNNEI. The CDR3 contains 16 residues. The CDR3 DNA sequence: TGTGCCAGCAGTGAACGGTGGAGGAAGCCAAAAGAGACCCAGTACTTC. Translating it yields CASSERWRKPKETQYF.

This sequence joins TRBV29-1 and TRBJ1-2; 10 nucleotides align to TRBD1. Germline V gene data show CDR1 as SQVTM and CDR2 as ANQGSEA. Trimming took 7 bases from V and 6 from J; bases not matched to a gene: 8. This CDR3 is 13 amino acids long. CDR3 nucleotides: TGCAGCGCTCCTTTCGGGACAGGGGATGGCTACACCTTC. It specifies CSAPFGTGDGYTF. Full variable domain (outside the CDR3, taken from reference TRBV29-1 and TRBJ1-2): SAVISQKPSRDICQRGTSLTIQCQVDSQVTMMFWYRQQPGQSLTLIATANQGSEATYESGFVIDKFPISRPNLTFSTLTVSNMSPEDSSIYLCSAPFGTGDGYTFGSGTRLTVV.

This chain connects TRBV7-2 to TRBJ2-7; maybe TRBD2 (5 bases). The germline V gene encodes CDR1 SGHTA and CDR2 FQGNSA. V gave up 5 bases and J gave up 5 bases, with 13 bases separating them. The CDR3 spans 13 residues. Written as DNA, the CDR3 is TGTGCCAGCAGCCCGCGTGGGAGCCACGAGCAGTACTTC. This encodes CASSPRGSHEQYF.

This chain connects TRBV19 to TRBJ1-2; 10 bases are a match to TRBD1. V lost 8 bases to trimming and J lost 7 bases; unmatched junction nucleotides: 16. Germline CDR1 is LNHDA and CDR2 is SQIVND (reference sequence). The CDR3 runs to 16 residues. The CDR3 DNA follows: TGTGCCAGTGGTCCCCCTCCCGGGACAGGGGACTTTGGCTACACCTTC. Protein sequence: CASGPPPGTGDFGYTF.